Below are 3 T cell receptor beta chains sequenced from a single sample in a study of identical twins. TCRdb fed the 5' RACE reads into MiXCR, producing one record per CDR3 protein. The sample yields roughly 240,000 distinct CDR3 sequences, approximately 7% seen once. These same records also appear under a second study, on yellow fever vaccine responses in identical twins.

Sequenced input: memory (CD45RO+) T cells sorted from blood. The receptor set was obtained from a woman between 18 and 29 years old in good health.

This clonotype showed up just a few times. Written as DNA, the CDR3 is TGTGCCAGCAGTTTTCTGGGCAGCAATCAGCCCCAGCATTTT. Amino acids: CASSFLGSNQPQHF. The chain joins TRBV12-3 or TRBV12-4 to TRBJ1-5; D gene uncertain. This CDR3 is 14 amino acids long. V gave up 3 bases and J gave up 1 base, with 7 bases separating them.

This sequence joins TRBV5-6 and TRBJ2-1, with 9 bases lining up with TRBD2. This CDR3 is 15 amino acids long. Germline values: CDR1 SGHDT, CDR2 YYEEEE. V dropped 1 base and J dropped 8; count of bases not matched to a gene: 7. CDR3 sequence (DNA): TGTGCCAGCAGCTTGTTGACTAGCGGAGGTTATGAGCAGTTCTTC. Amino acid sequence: CASSLLTSGGYEQFF.

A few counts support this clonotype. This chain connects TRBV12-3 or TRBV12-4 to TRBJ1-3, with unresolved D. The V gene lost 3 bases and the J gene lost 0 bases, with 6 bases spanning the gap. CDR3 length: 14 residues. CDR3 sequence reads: CASSFLTSGNTIYF. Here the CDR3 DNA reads TGTGCCAGCAGTTTTTTGACCTCTGGAAACACCATATATTTT.